The 17 T cell receptor beta chains listed next were all sequenced from one sample in a study of OX40 agonist ivuxolimab in advanced cancers. Repertoires were generated with immunoSEQ multiplex PCR, while TCRdb's copy carries only in-frame clones and drops some. The data contain fewer than 40,000 clones, about 80% of them singletons. The sequences come from CD4+ or CD8+ T cells sorted from blood, collected in a trial of the OX40 agonist ivuxolimab. These receptors all come from an adult with an advanced solid tumor such as melanoma, head and neck, liver or kidney cancer.

This clone qualifies as medium-sized. The V call is TRBV10-3, the J call TRBJ1-3, with a possible D match to TRBD1 (5 bases). CDR1 is ENHRY, CDR2 SYGVKD, per germline. This CDR3 has 16 residues. V dropped 3 bases and J dropped 5 bases, with 17 bases sitting between them. CDR3 loop: CAISDFGAGRRNTIYF. CDR3 in DNA: TGTGCCATCAGTGACTTTGGGGCAGGGCGGAGAAACACCATATATTTT.

This clone has a single count. This chain connects TRBV19 to TRBJ1-6; a weak D match, TRBD1 (5 bases). Germline CDR1 and CDR2: LNHDA and SQIVND (reference sequence). This CDR3 contains 15 residues. Deletions cut 6 bases from V and 7 bases from J, with 16 bases between. In DNA, the CDR3 is TGTGCCAGTAGGCCAAGGGGCGCGGGGAATTCACCCCTCCACTTT. This translates into CASRPRGAGNSPLHF.

In nucleotides, the CDR3 is TGCGCCAGCAGCTTGAGCGGGGGCTCCTACAATGAGCAGTTCTTC. Residues: CASSLSGGSYNEQFF. V is TRBV5-1 and J is TRBJ2-1, with 8 bases matching TRBD2. In germline, CDR1 is SGHRS, CDR2 YFSETQ. This CDR3 is built from 15 residues. V lost 1 base, J lost 0 bases, and 0 bases stayed unmatched.

This clone was seen repeatedly, ten times or more. The chain is built from TRBV21-1 and TRBJ2-7; the D call in the table, TRBD1, was not verified against the DNA. TRBV21-1 is termed a pseudogene. This CDR3 is built from 12 residues. The CDR3 is CASSKTTYEQYF. Here the CDR3 DNA reads TGTGCCAGCAGCAAAACAACCTACGAGCAGTACTTC.

The chain uses TRBV9 and TRBJ1-1; D call uncertain. Trimming pared 1 base from V and 0 bases from J, leaving 4 bases between. CDR3 length: 13 residues. Per the germline V gene, CDR1 is SGDLS and CDR2 is YYNGEE. CDR3 in DNA: TGTGCCAGCAGCGTACAGATGAACACTGAAGCTTTCTTT. This gives the protein CASSVQMNTEAFF.

J is TRBJ1-1 and V is TRBV6-5, with D possibly TRBD1 on 6 matching bases. CDR1 is MNHEY, CDR2 SVGAGI, per germline. The CDR3 runs to 11 residues. V shed 0 bases and J shed 11 bases, with 7 bases lying between them. The CDR3 loop is CASSYSGGAFF. The DNA for the CDR3 is TGTGCCAGCAGTTACTCGGGGGGCGCTTTCTTT.

The rearrangement uses TRBV19 and TRBJ1-1, with 9 bases that match TRBD1. Germline loops: CDR1 LNHDA, CDR2 SQIVND (reference sequence). V lost 5 bases to trimming and J lost 4 bases; unmatched junction nucleotides: 8. The CDR3 is 15 residues long. The CDR3 bases are TGTGCCAGTAGTCGTATAGGGACAGGGCCCACTGAAGCTTTCTTT. Amino acid sequence: CASSRIGTGPTEAFF.

The chain is built from TRBV4-1 and TRBJ1-1; no clear D gene. Germline values: CDR1 MGHRA, CDR2 YSYEKL. The CDR3 is 14 amino acids. V lost 4 bases and J lost 4, with 13 bases in between. CDR3 in DNA: TGCGCCAGCAGCCGAGAATATCGTAGCACTGAAGCTTTCTTT. Protein: CASSREYRSTEAFF.

The DNA of the CDR3 is TGCAGTGCTAGAGATAGGGGGTCTTTCTTT. Its translation is CSARDRGSFF. The chain carries TRBV20-1 and TRBJ1-1; possible D gene TRBD1, 6 bases. V was trimmed by 0 bases and J by 12 bases, leaving 8 bases between them. Germline CDR1 reads DFQATT; CDR2 reads SNEGSKA (reference sequence). CDR3 length: 10 amino acids.

The chain carries TRBV6-6 and TRBJ2-5, with D maybe TRBD2 (7 bases). The DNA end lines up better with TRBJ2-7; the J call may be wrong. The CDR3 contains 15 residues. Looked up from germline, CDR1 is MNHNY and CDR2 is SVGAGI (reference sequence). CDR3 amino acids: CASSYWAGALYEQYF. CDR3 nucleotide sequence: TGTGCCAGCAGTTACTGGGCGGGGGCCCTCTACGAGCAGTACTTC.

The gene calls are TRBV9 and TRBJ2-5; TRBD2 might be the D (5 bases). The length of the CDR3 is 15 residues. The V end was cut by 0 bases, the J end by 5 bases, with 14 bases between. The germline V gene has CDR1 SGDLS and CDR2 YYNGEE. The CDR3 here is CASSVVPGYGETQYF. For the CDR3, the DNA is TGTGCCAGCAGCGTAGTCCCGGGATATGGGGAGACCCAGTACTTC.

V usage is TRBV5-1 and J usage is TRBJ2-1, with a weak D call TRBD2 (6 bases). This CDR3 contains 15 residues. Trimming left V 1 base short and J 3 bases short, with 11 bases between. The germline V gene has CDR1 SGHRS and CDR2 YFSETQ. The CDR3 reads CASSLSGEDYNEQFF. The CDR3 nucleotides are TGCGCCAGCAGCTTGTCGGGGGAGGACTACAATGAGCAGTTCTTC.

The rearrangement joins TRBV6-6 to TRBJ1-1; D uncertain. Germline CDR1 is MNHNY and CDR2 is SVGAGI (reference sequence). The CDR3 is made up of 15 amino acids. The V end was cut by 0 bases, the J end by 0 bases, with 8 bases between. For the CDR3, the DNA is TGTGCCAGCAGTTACTCACGCCAGATGAACACTGAAGCTTTCTTT. This translates into CASSYSRQMNTEAFF.

This chain uses TRBV10-3 with TRBJ2-2; D is ambiguous. CDR1 and CDR2 from the germline V gene are ENHRY and SYGVKD. V was pared by 3 bases and J by 3 bases, with 5 bases between. The CDR3 sequence is 13 residues long. The CDR3 region is CAISEAYTGELFF. In nucleotides, the CDR3 is TGTGCCATCAGTGAAGCTTACACCGGGGAGCTGTTTTTT.

The V call is TRBV2, the J call TRBJ2-3; 7 nucleotides align to TRBD2. The CDR3 has 18 amino acids. V trimming: 7 bases; J trimming: 2 bases; junction bases outside the gene matches: 18. Germline V gene data show CDR1 as SNHLY and CDR2 as FYNNEI. As DNA, the CDR3 is TGTGCCAGCAAGGAAAGGACAACGGGAGGACTATTCACAGATACGCAGTATTTT. Its protein product is CASKERTTGGLFTDTQYF. Full variable domain (outside the CDR3, taken from reference TRBV2 and TRBJ2-3): EPEVTQTPSHQVTQMGQEVILRCVPISNHLYFYWYRQILGQKVEFLVSFYNNEISEKSEIFDDQFSVERPDGSNFTLKIRSTKLEDSAMYFCASKERTTGGLFTDTQYFGPGTRLTVL.

This clone was observed many times. The chain employs TRBV28 and TRBJ1-2; D call uncertain. Germline-derived CDR1 and CDR2 are MDHEN and SYDVKM. V lost 3 bases to trimming and J lost 2 bases, with 19 bases between them. The CDR3 has 17 amino acids. The CDR3 DNA is TGTGCCAGCAGTTTGGTAACCTTGAGGCTGGGAAACTATGGCTACACCTTC. Its translation: CASSLVTLRLGNYGYTF.

This clone was recorded a few times. The V and J genes are TRBV19 and TRBJ1-2; D unresolved. The CDR3 spans 13 residues. Trimming removed 2 bases from V and 7 bases from J, with 11 bases in between. The germline gives CDR1 LNHDA, CDR2 SQIVND (reference sequence). In DNA, the CDR3 is TGTGCCAGTAGTATAACCGACTCGCCTGGCTACACCTTC. Protein sequence: CASSITDSPGYTF.